The 19 T cell receptor beta chains below were found in one sample sequenced in a study of regulatory T cells in long-lasting Graves disease (dated by TCRdb to about 2021). Per the publication, the time point label means: persistent/refractory GD, antithyroid drugs over 5 years with positive TRAb. RNA was extracted from PBMCs in TRIzol for both TCR sequencing and RNA sequencing. The library was made by multiplex PCR. Sequencer: Illumina HiSeq 4000. iRepertoire HTBI primers and Arm-PCR amplification of CDR3 regions were used to construct TCR beta libraries. In TCRdb, the public reads were trimmed at Q25 with fastp and aligned with MiXCR, with productive beta chains retained. Duplicate CDR3 protein sequences are folded into a single record with the most common DNA and genes. This sample holds a few hundred thousand distinct CDR3 sequences; 21% were observed only once. Of the sample, 13% to 15% is held by the ten largest clones.

Specimen: peripheral blood mononuclear cells (PBMCs), collected when the disease was refractory, from a patient treated with antithyroid drugs. The source of these receptors is a female donor with Graves disease.

The chain recombines TRBV10-2 with TRBJ2-7; 8 bases are shared with TRBD2. V lost 8 bases and J lost 4; bases outside the gene matches: 10. The germline CDR1 and CDR2 sequences are WSHSY and SAAADI. The length of the CDR3 is 14 residues. The CDR3: CASSRIAGYYEQYF. The CDR3 DNA reads as TGCGCCAGCTCCCGGATAGCGGGATATTACGAGCAGTACTTC.

This sequence joins TRBV28 and TRBJ2-3; 7 nucleotides line up with TRBD1. From germline, CDR1 is MDHEN and CDR2 SYDVKM. The CDR3 extends over 14 amino acids. V shed 10 bases and J 1 base; nucleotides not matched to a gene: 8. CDR3 DNA sequence: TGTGCCACCCGAGGGGGCCTAGGCACAGATACGCAGTATTTT. Residues: CATRGGLGTDTQYF.

CDR3 sequence (DNA): TGTGCCAGCAGCTCGAACCGGGACAGTGAAGAGACCCAGTACTTC. As protein: CASSSNRDSEETQYF. The genes are TRBV5-4 and TRBJ2-5; 7 bases fit TRBD1. The CDR3 is 15 amino acids. J gave up 3 bases and V 3 bases, and 8 bases lay outside the gene matches. CDR1 and CDR2 from the germline V gene are SGHNT and YYREEE (reference sequence).

This clonotype showed up just a few times. The V and J genes are TRBV5-8 and TRBJ1-1; D is possibly TRBD1 (5 bases). Per germline, CDR1 SGHTS and CDR2 YDEGEE. V gave up 5 bases and J gave up 5 bases, with 10 bases separating them. The CDR3 length is 12 residues. The CDR3: CASSWGTTEAFF. The CDR3 DNA is TGTGCCAGCAGTTGGGGCACGACTGAAGCTTTCTTT.

This clonotype was picked up a small number of times. The chain couples TRBV20-1 to TRBJ2-7, with 11 nucleotides matching TRBD1. V lost 0 bases and J lost 3; bases outside the gene matches: 4. CDR3 length: 15 amino acids. In germline, CDR1 is DFQATT, CDR2 SNEGSKA (reference sequence). CDR3 nucleotide sequence: TGCAGTGCTAGAGATAGGGGGACAGGGGGCTACGAGCAGTACTTC. The encoded protein is CSARDRGTGGYEQYF.

The V gene is TRBV20-1, the J gene TRBJ1-6; 7 bases map to TRBD1. The junction had 4 bases not matched to a gene; V was cut back by 5 bases and J by 6 bases. The CDR3 totals 13 residues. CDR1 is DFQATT and CDR2 is SNEGSKA in the germline V gene (reference sequence). The CDR3 coding sequence is TGCAGTGCTCAAGGGACAGCTAATTCACCCCTCCACTTT. As protein: CSAQGTANSPLHF.

This clonotype has just a few counts. This sequence joins TRBV2 and TRBJ2-3; D remains unclear. In germline, CDR1 is SNHLY, CDR2 FYNNEI. This CDR3 spans 15 amino acids. V lost 2 bases to trimming and J lost 0 bases, with 9 bases between them. The CDR3 DNA reads TGTGCCAGCAGTGAAATTGGGCAGAGCACAGATACGCAGTATTTT. This gives the protein CASSEIGQSTDTQYF.

This clonotype appeared many times. V is TRBV3-1 and J is TRBJ2-5; 8 bases line up with TRBD1. The CDR3 runs to 16 residues. The J segment lost 5 bases and the V segment lost 0 bases, leaving 8 bases of the junction unmatched. Germline V gives CDR1 LGHDT, CDR2 YNNKEL (reference sequence). CDR3 protein: CASSQEGRTGLETQYF. DNA of the CDR3: TGTGCCAGCAGCCAAGAAGGACGGACAGGGCTGGAGACCCAGTACTTC.

In its sample, this clonotype was seen a few times. V gene TRBV20-1 combines with J gene TRBJ1-4, with 8 bases lining up with TRBD1. This CDR3 is built from 15 residues. The germline CDR1 and CDR2 sequences are DFQATT and SNEGSKA (reference sequence). The V and J ends lost 5 bases and 5 bases, in that order; junction bases with no gene match: 10. The CDR3 region is CSAVDRGQRNEKLFF. The CDR3 DNA reads as TGCAGTGCTGTAGACAGGGGCCAACGAAATGAAAAACTGTTTTTT.

This clonotype showed up just a few times. This chain links TRBV2 with TRBJ2-1; 10 bases agree with TRBD1. The CDR3 is 16 amino acids. The ends lost 3 bases at V and 8 bases at J; junction bases unmatched: 10. Germline V gene data show CDR1 as SNHLY and CDR2 as FYNNEI. The CDR3 reads CASSDLGTGASHEQFF. The CDR3 region has the DNA TGTGCCAGCAGTGACCTAGGGACAGGGGCTAGCCATGAGCAGTTCTTC.

This clonotype was observed many times. V usage is TRBV24-1 and J usage is TRBJ2-2; D is perhaps TRBD1 (6 bases). This CDR3 contains 14 residues. Between the trimmed V and J ends, which lost 1 base and 6 bases, there was a span of 8 bases. Germline CDR1 KGHDR, CDR2 SFDVKD. CDR3 region: CATSDFAGAGELFF. CDR3 sequence (DNA): TGTGCCACCAGTGATTTCGCAGGGGCCGGGGAGCTGTTTTTT.

A remark on this clonotype: A read error is possible here, since a much larger clone lies one base away. The chain has TRBV27 and TRBJ1-4; D is ambiguous. V was cut by 4 bases and J by 4 bases, with 13 bases left in between. The CDR3 is made up of 15 amino acids. Germline CDR1 is MNHEY and CDR2 is SMNVEV (reference sequence). The CDR3 DNA is TGTGCCAGCAGTTCATTAGGGAACCTTAATGAAAAACTGTTTTTT. Amino acids: CASSSLGNLNEKLFF.

This clonotype was detected a few times. V is TRBV20-1 and J is TRBJ1-5; unclear D gene. V was cut by 3 bases and J by 3 bases, with 6 bases left in between. Per the germline V gene, CDR1 is DFQATT and CDR2 is SNEGSKA (reference sequence). This CDR3 comprises 12 residues. The CDR3, as DNA: TGCAGTGCTAGTTCTTCCAATCAGCCCCAGCATTTT. The encoded protein is CSASSSNQPQHF.

This clonotype has ten or more counts. The chain joins TRBV7-9 to TRBJ2-5; D remains ambiguous. This CDR3 is built from 14 residues. Germline-derived CDR1 and CDR2 are SEHNR and FQNEAQ (reference sequence). Between the trimmed V and J ends, which lost 3 bases and 2 bases, there was a span of 10 bases. CDR3 region: CASSLVGGQETQYF. The CDR3 bases are TGTGCCAGCAGCTTGGTGGGCGGACAAGAGACCCAGTACTTC.

This clonotype was found a few times. The chain has TRBV6-2 or TRBV6-3 and TRBJ2-3; TRBD1 is a possible D gene (5 bases). CDR3 length equals 16 residues. V was shortened by 5 bases and J by 2 bases, with 17 bases between the two germline ends. Germline lookup yields CDR1 MNHEY and CDR2 SVGEGT. CDR3 protein: CASSEQDTIITDTQYF. The CDR3 DNA is TGTGCCAGCAGTGAACAGGACACCATAATCACAGATACGCAGTATTTT.

At least ten counts were recorded for this clonotype. The rearrangement links TRBV28 to TRBJ2-7, with D possibly called TRBD1 or TRBD2 (5 bases each). This CDR3 contains 14 residues. Germline V gene lookup returns CDR1 MDHEN and CDR2 SYDVKM. Trimming took off 2 bases at V and 3 bases at J, with 11 bases between the two ends. CDR3 loop: CASSLGGDDYEQYF. The CDR3, as DNA: TGTGCCAGCAGTTTAGGGGGAGATGACTACGAGCAGTACTTC.

This chain joins TRBV20-1 and TRBJ2-3; D might be TRBD1 or TRBD2, each matching 5 bases. Germline CDR1 and CDR2: DFQATT and SNEGSKA (reference sequence). The germline V and J ends were trimmed by 6 bases and 2 bases, with 15 bases remaining between them. The CDR3 is 14 residues long. As DNA, the CDR3 is TGCAGTGCCCAAAGAGGGGCGGTCACAGATACGCAGTATTTT. As protein: CSAQRGAVTDTQYF.

In the case of this clonotype: Just one base apart from a much larger clone, this may be a read error. The chain carries TRBV28 and TRBJ1-4; D gene ambiguous. CDR3 length: 13 amino acids. In germline, CDR1 is MDHEN, CDR2 SYDVKM. In nucleotides, the CDR3 is TGTGCCAGCAGGTGGGAGGATAATGAAAAACTGTCTTTT. Translated, it gives CASRWEDNEKLSF.

The J gene is TRBJ2-7, the V gene TRBV6-1; a weak D match, TRBD1 (6 bases). V lost 5 bases and J 5 bases, leaving 16 bases between the germline ends. CDR3 size: 14 residues. CDR1 and CDR2 from the germline V gene are MNHNS and SASEGT. The DNA of the CDR3 is TGTGCCAGCAGTCCCCGAGGCAGGGGCCACGAGCAGTACTTC. It is translated as CASSPRGRGHEQYF.